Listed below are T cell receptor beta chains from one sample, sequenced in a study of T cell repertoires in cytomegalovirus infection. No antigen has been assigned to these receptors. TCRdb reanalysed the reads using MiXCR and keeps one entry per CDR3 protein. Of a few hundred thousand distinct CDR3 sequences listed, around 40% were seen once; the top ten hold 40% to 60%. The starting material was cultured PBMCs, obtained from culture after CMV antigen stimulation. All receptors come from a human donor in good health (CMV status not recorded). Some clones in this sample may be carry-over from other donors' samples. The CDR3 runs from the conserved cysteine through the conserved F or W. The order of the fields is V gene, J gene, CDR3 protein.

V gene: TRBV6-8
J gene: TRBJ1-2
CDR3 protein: CASSFGQPGDYGYTF

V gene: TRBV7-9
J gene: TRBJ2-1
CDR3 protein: CASSLVGGEAEQFF

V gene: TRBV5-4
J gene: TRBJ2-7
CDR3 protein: CASSFGVLGEQYF

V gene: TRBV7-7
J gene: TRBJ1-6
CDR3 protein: CASSLGVGSPLQF

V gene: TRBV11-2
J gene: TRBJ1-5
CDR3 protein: CASSPDSSLSNQPQHF

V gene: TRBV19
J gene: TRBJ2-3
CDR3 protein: CASSPNLVTDTQYF

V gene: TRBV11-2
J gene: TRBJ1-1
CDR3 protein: CASTVRGLRDTEAFF

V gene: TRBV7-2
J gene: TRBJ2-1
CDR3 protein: CASNPGALYNEQFF

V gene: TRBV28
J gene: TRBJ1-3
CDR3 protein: CASSLIGGAGNTIYF

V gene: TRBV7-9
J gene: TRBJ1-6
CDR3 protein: CASSPPTGYSPLHF

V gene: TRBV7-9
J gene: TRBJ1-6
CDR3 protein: CASSSPRGANSPLHF

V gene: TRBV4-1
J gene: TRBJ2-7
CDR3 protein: CASSQEGAFTYEQYF

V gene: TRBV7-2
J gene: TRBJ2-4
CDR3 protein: CASSFIFGGPKNIQYF

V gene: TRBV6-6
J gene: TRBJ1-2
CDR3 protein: CASKRGGDYGYTF

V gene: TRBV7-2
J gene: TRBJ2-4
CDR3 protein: CASSSPSGTSGMGIQYF

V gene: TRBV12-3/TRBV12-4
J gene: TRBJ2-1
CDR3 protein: CASSSMRGGPNEQFF

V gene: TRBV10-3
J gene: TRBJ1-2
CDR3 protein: CAISESRLASGGYTF

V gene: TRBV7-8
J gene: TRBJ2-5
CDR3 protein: CASSYSLVRKETQYF

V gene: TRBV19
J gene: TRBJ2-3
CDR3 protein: CASSIPLGSTDTQYF

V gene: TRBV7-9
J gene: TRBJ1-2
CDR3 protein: CASSLQLQPGSIGYTF

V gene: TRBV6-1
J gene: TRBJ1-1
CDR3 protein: CASSKRTDWMNTEAFF

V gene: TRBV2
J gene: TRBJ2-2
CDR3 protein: CASSALAGGPPGELFF

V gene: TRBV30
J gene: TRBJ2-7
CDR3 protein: CAWAPGQGAYEQYF

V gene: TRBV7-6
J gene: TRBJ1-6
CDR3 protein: CASSITADIHNSPLHF

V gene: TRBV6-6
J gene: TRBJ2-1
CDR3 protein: CASRDGQNNEQFF

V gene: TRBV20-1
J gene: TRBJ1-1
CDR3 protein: CSATDRGSRPEAFF

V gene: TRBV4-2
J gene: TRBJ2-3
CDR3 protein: CASSPVLAGGTDTQYF

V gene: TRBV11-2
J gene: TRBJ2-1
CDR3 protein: CASSLGPRTNEQFF

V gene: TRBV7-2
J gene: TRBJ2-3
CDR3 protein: CASSSRPGLLRDTQYF

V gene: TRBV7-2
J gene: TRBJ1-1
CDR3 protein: CASTFRGHGSAFF

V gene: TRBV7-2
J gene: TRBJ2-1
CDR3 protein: CASSGRGSIISNEQFF

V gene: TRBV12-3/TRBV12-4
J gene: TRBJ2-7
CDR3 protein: CASRPGTGTFYEQYF

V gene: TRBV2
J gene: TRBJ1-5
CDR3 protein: CASSVKGAYQPQHF

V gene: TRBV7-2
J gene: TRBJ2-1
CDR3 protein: CATRGTNYNEQFF

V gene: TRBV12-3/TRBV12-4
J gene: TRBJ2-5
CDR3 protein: CASSPPTTILGAQYF

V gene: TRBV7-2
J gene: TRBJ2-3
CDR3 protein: CASSFLLAGAPSTDTQYF

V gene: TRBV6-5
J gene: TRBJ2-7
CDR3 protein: CASTRAGTVGIEQYF

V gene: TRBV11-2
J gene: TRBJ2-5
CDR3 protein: CASSQGLAGIKETQYF

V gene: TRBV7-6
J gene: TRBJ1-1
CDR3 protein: CASSLDIWNTEAFF

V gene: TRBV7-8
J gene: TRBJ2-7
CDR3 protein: CASSSPPSGTDEQYF

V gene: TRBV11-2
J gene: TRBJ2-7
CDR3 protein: CASSPTSGIEQYF

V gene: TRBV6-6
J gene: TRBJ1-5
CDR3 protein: CASSYQQGARGQPQHF